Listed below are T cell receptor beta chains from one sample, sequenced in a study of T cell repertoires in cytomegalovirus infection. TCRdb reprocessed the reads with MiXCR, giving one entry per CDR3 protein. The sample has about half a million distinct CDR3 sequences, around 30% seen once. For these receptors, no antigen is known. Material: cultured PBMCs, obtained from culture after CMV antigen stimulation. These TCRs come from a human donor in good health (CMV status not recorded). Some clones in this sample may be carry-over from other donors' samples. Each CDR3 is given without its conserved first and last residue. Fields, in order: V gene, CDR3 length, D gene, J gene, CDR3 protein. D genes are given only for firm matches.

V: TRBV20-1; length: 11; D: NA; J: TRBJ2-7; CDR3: SARDGDSYEQY
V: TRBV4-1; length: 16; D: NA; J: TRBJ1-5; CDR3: ASSQDTGQRIPNQPQH
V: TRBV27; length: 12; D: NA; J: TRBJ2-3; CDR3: ASRVAFGTDTQY
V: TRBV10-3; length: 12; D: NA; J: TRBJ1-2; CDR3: AISAQGPSVDYT
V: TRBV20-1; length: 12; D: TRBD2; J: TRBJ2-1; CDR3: SAQTSGRAYEQF
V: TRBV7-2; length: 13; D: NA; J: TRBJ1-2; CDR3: ASSLRGAATRGYT
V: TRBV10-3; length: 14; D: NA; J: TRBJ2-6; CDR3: AISGYREAGANVLT
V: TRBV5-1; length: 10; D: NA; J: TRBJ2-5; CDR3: ASKRLRETQY
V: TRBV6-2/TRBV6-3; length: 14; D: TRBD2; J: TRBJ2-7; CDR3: ASSYSMLAGGYEQY
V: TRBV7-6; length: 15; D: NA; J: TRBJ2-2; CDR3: ASSLRNGNSNTGELF
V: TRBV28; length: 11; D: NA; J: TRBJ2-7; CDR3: ASNSGGAREQY
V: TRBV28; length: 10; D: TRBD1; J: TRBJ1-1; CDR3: AGQDRGTEAF
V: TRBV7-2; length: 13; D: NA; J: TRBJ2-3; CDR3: ASSPARGRTDTQY
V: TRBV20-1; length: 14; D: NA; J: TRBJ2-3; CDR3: SASGGSGLFTDTQY
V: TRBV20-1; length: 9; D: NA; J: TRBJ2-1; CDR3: SARVPNEQF
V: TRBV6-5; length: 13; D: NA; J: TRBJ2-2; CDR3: ASSYSILVTGELF
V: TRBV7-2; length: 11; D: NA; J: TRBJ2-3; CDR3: ASSLVWTDTQY
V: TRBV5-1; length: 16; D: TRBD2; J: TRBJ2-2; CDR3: ASSLEGLAETNTGELF
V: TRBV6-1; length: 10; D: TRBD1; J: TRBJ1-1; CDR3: ASSYVAGGAF
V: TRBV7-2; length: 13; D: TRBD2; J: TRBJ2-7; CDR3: ASSLGSGLTYEQY
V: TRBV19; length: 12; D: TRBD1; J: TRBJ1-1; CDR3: ASRQGDGYTEAF
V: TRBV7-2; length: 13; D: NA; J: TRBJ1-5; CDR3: ASSLEVSRNQPQH
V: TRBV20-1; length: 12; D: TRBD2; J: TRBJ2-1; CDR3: SATPSGSYNEQF
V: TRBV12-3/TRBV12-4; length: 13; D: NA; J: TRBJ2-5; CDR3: ASRPMGFSQETQY
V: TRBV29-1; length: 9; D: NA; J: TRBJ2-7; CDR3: SVGDLREQY
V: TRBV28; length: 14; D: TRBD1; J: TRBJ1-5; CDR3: ASTLPSDRGLQPQH
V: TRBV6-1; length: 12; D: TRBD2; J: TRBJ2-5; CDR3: ASSHTSAQETQY
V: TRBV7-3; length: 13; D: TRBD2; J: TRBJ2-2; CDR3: ASSLMGGLGGELF
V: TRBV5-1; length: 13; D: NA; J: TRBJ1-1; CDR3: ASSLGGARNTEAF
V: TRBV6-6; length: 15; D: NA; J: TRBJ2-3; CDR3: ASSYSRPGAPTDTQY
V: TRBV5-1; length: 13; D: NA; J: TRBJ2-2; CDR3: ASSRISREAGELF
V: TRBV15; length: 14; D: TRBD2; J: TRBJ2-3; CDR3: ATSRERAGVADTQY
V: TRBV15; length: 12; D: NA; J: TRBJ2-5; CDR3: ATWGVGVGETQY
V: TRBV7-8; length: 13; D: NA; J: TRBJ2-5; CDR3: ASSLGIVLQETQY
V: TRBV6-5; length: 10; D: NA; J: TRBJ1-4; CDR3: ASSPGTEKLF
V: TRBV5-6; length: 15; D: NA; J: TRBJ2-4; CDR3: ASSHPVGQGGKNIQY
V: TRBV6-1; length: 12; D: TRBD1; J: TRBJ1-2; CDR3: ASSDGQDLYGYT
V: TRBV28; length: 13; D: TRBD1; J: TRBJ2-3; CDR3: ASNPGGADTDTQY
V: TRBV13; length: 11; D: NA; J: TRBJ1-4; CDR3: ASSPEAGEKLF
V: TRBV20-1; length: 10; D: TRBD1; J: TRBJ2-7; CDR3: SLRGLYDEQY
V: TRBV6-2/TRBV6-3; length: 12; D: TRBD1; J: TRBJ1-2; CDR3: ASSWDRTNYGYT
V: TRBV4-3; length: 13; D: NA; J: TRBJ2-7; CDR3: ASSQDEGGSYEQY
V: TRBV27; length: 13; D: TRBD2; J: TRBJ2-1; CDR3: ATQTGTSGYNEQF
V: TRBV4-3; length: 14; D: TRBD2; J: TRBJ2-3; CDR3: ASSQDSLAGGGTQY
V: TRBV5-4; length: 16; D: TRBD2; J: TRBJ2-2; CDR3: ASSPRGLAGVGTGELF
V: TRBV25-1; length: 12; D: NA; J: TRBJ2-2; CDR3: ASSFKGGTGELF
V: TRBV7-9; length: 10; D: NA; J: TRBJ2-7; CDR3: ASSSRIYEQY
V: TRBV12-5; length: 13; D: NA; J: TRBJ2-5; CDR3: ASGTGQDPRETQY
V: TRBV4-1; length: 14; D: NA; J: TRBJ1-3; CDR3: ASSQDSAGLGNTIY
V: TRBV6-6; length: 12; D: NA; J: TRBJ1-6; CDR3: ASAGQTPGSPLH
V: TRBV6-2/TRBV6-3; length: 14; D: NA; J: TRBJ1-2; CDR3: ASTRRTANFIYGYT
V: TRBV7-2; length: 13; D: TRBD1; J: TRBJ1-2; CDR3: ASSLAAQGVDGYT
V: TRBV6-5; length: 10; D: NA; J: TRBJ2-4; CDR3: ASKGVENIQY
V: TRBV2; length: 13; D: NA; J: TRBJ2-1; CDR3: ASSERRISYNEQF
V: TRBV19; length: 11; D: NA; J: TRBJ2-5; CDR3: ASSIILQETQY